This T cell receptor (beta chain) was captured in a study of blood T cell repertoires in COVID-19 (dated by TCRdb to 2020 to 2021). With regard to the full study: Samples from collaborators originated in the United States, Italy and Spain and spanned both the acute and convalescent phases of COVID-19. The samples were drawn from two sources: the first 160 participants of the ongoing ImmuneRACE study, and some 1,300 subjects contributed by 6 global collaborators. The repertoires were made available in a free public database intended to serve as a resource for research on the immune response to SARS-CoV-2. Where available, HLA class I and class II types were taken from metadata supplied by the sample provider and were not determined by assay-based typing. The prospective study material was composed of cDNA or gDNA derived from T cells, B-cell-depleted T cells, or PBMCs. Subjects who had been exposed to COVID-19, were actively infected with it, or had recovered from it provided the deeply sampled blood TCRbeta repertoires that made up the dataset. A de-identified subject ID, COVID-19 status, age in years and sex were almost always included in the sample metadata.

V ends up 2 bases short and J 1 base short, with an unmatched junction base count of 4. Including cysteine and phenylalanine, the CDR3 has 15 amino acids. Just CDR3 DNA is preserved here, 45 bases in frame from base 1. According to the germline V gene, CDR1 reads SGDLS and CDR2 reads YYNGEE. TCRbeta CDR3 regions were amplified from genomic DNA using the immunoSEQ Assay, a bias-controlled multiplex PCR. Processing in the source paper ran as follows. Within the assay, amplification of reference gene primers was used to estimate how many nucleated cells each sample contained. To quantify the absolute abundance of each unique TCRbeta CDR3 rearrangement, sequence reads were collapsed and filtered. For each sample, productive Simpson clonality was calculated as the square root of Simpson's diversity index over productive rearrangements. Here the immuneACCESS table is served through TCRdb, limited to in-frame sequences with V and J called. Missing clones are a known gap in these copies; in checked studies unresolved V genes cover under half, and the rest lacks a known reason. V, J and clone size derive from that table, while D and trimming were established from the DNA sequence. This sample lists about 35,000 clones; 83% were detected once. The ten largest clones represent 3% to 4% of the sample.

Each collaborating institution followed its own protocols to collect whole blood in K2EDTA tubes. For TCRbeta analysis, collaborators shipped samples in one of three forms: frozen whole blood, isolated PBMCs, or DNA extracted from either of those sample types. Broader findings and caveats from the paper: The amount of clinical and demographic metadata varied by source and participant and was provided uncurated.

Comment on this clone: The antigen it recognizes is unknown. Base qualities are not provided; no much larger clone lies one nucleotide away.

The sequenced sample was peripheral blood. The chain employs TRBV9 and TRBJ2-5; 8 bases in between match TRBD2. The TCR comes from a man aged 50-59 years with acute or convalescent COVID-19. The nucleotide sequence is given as TGTGCCAGCAGCGTGACCGGGAGGGTCCAAGAGACCCAGTACTTC. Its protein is CASSVTGRVQETQYF.